The 17 T cell receptor beta chains given below trace back to one sample, sequenced in a study of cytomegalovirus exposure and HLA in healthy donors. PCR amplification relied on 60 Vbeta primers (plus 13 Jbeta primers). TCRdb's table, derived via immunoSEQ multiplex PCR, lists solely in-frame clones and lacks some. This table has about 140,000 clones, around three fifths appearing once. Sequencing was performed on PBMCs. The source of these receptors is a male donor in good health and CMV-seronegative.

The CDR3 bases are TGCAGTGCCGTTAGACGGGGATCTGACACCTTC. Translated, it gives CSAVRRGSDTF. The chain uses TRBV20-1 and TRBJ1-2; D is unclear. CDR1 is DFQATT and CDR2 is SNEGSKA in the germline V gene (reference sequence). This CDR3 contains 11 residues. V lost 6 bases to trimming and J lost 12 bases, with 17 bases between them.

The gene calls are TRBV27 and TRBJ2-1, with D perhaps TRBD1 (5 bases). Germline loops: CDR1 MNHEY, CDR2 SMNVEV (reference sequence). CDR3 length: 13 residues. Trimming cost V 2 bases and J 8 bases, with 10 bases left between them. The CDR3 nucleotides read TGTGCCAGCAGTTTAGTCGACAGTGATGAGCAGTTCTTC. It specifies CASSLVDSDEQFF.

The sample holds a few counts of this clone. The rearrangement links TRBV7-9 to TRBJ1-2; 7 positions match TRBD1. The CDR3 runs to 14 residues. The V segment lost 1 base and the J segment 4 bases; nucleotides outside the gene matches: 3. Per germline, CDR1 SEHNR and CDR2 FQNEAQ (reference sequence). The chain's CDR3 is CASSLVWDSYGYTF. The CDR3 coding sequence is TGTGCCAGCAGCTTAGTGTGGGACAGCTATGGCTACACCTTC.

V is TRBV5-1 and J is TRBJ2-3; TRBD2 aligns across 10 bases. The CDR3 covers 17 residues. Trimming at V came to 0 bases and at J to 0 bases, leaving 4 bases not matched to a gene. Germline lookup yields CDR1 SGHRS and CDR2 YFSETQ. The DNA of the CDR3 is TGCGCCAGCAGCTTGGTGTTAGCGGGGGGTAGCACAGATACGCAGTATTTT. Translating gives CASSLVLAGGSTDTQYF.

V and J are TRBV5-4 and TRBJ2-1; D is ambiguous. CDR1 is SGHNT and CDR2 is YYREEE in the germline V gene (reference sequence). The CDR3 runs to 15 residues. With 1 base removed from V and 0 bases from J, the gap between germline ends came to 8 bases. The CDR3 spells CASSLPRGSYNEQFF. The DNA of the CDR3 is TGTGCCAGCAGCTTGCCGCGCGGCTCCTACAATGAGCAGTTCTTC.

The J gene is TRBJ1-3, the V gene TRBV30, with a tentative D call TRBD1 (6 bases). Looked up from germline, CDR1 is GTSNPN and CDR2 is SVGIG (reference sequence). The V end was cut by 4 bases, the J end by 1 base, with 20 bases between. The CDR3 consists of 17 residues. This chain's CDR3 is CAWISKARRGSGNTIYF. CDR3 nucleotide sequence: TGTGCCTGGATCTCTAAGGCGCGCAGGGGATCTGGAAACACCATATATTTT. Supplemented by reference TRBV30 and TRBJ1-3, the full variable domain reads SQTIHQWPATLVQPVGSPLSLECTVEGTSNPNLYWYRQAAGRGLQLLFYSVGIGQISSEVPQNLSASRPQDRQFILSSKKLLLSDSGFYLCAWISKARRGSGNTIYFGEGSWLTVV.

The chain combines TRBV10-2 with TRBJ2-3, with no clear D. This CDR3 is 15 amino acids long. Trimming took 2 bases from V and 2 from J, leaving 11 bases between them. CDR1 is WSHSY, CDR2 SAAADI, per germline. CDR3 sequence: CASSEASRVTDTQYF. CDR3 coding DNA: TGCGCCAGCAGTGAGGCCTCCCGGGTCACAGATACGCAGTATTTT.

The chain has TRBV27 and TRBJ1-5; maybe TRBD1 (6 bases). The germline gives CDR1 MNHEY, CDR2 SMNVEV (reference sequence). The CDR3 covers 13 residues. Trimming stripped 6 bases from V and 7 bases from J, with 13 bases between. This chain's CDR3 is CASRGQGGQPQHF. CDR3 nucleotide sequence: TGTGCCAGCAGGGGACAAGGGGGACAGCCCCAGCATTTT.

The chain employs TRBV21-1 and TRBJ1-2; TRBD1 is the table's D call and was not checked against the DNA. TRBV21-1 counts as a pseudogene. The CDR3 is 16 amino acids. The CDR3 sequence: CASSKVGGTGFHGYTF. The CDR3 nucleotides are TGTGCCAGCAGCAAAGTAGGGGGGACAGGGTTCCATGGCTACACCTTC.

With respect to this clone: Different DNA sequences within this sample yield the same CDR3. This rearrangement joins TRBV7-2 to TRBJ1-5; D is perhaps TRBD1 (5 bases). The CDR3 is 13 residues long. Trimming shortened V by 3 bases and J by 7 bases, and 10 bases separated the two germline ends. The germline V gene has CDR1 SGHTA and CDR2 FQGNSA. The CDR3, as DNA: TGTGCCAGCAGCTTCCAGGGTGGCCAGCCCCAGCATTTT. Translating gives CASSFQGGQPQHF.

This clone showed up just a few times. The chain couples TRBV30 to TRBJ1-4; a weak D match, TRBD1 (6 bases). This CDR3 is 13 amino acids long. CDR1 is GTSNPN, CDR2 SVGIG, per germline (reference sequence). With 1 base removed from V and 10 bases from J, the gap between germline ends came to 13 bases. In DNA, the CDR3 is TGTGCCTGGAGTGGGGGGCGCGAAGGAAAACTGTTTTTT. The encoded protein is CAWSGGREGKLFF. Looking up the rest from reference TRBV30 and TRBJ1-4 gives the full variable domain: SQTIHQWPATLVQPVGSPLSLECTVEGTSNPNLYWYRQAAGRGLQLLFYSVGIGQISSEVPQNLSASRPQDRQFILSSKKLLLSDSGFYLCAWSGGREGKLFFGSGTQLSVL.

This clone was counted between two and nine times. V and J are TRBV7-2 and TRBJ1-1; 9 bases align to TRBD1. This CDR3 comprises 16 residues. Trimming removed 5 bases from V and 6 bases from J; junction bases left unmatched: 13. The germline V gene encodes CDR1 SGHTA and CDR2 FQGNSA. The CDR3 protein is CASSPRRGQGLSEAFF. CDR3 nucleotide sequence: TGTGCCAGCAGCCCCAGACGGGGACAGGGCCTGTCTGAAGCTTTCTTT.

The CDR3 coding sequence is TGTGCCAGCAGGGAACAGGGGTTTGGAACTGAAGCTTTCTTT. Its translation is CASREQGFGTEAFF. The V and J genes are TRBV28 and TRBJ1-1; 7 bases are shared with TRBD1. CDR1 is MDHEN, CDR2 SYDVKM, per germline. After removal of 6 bases from V and 5 bases from J, the junction contained 9 bases not matched to a gene. The CDR3 spans 14 residues. The complete variable domain, with remaining parts taken from reference TRBV28 and TRBJ1-1, reads DVKVTQSSRYLVKRTGEKVFLECVQDMDHENMFWYRQDPGLGLRLIYFSYDVKMKEKGDIPEGYSVSREKKERFSLILESASTNQTSMYLCASREQGFGTEAFFGQGTRLTVV.

V gene TRBV7-2 combines with J gene TRBJ2-7, with TRBD1 matching 7 bases. CDR1 and CDR2 from the germline V gene are SGHTA and FQGNSA. The V and J ends lost 5 bases and 4 bases, in that order; junction bases with no gene match: 8. The CDR3 extends over 14 amino acids. This CDR3 reads CASSQGQSPYEQYF. The CDR3 region has the DNA TGTGCCAGCAGCCAGGGACAGTCCCCTTACGAGCAGTACTTC.

The chain uses TRBV7-3 and TRBJ2-1; D perhaps matches TRBD2 (5 bases). CDR1 and CDR2 (germline): SGHTA, FQGTGA. This CDR3 has 14 residues. Trimming removed 5 bases at V and 8 bases at J, with 16 bases between. As DNA, the CDR3 is TGTGCCAGCAGCCCACGGGGATTGGCCGATGAGCAGTTCTTC. Amino acid sequence: CASSPRGLADEQFF.

CDR3 sequence: CASSPSRGETQYF. The CDR3 DNA reads as TGTGCCAGCTCACCAAGCAGGGGAGAGACCCAGTACTTC. The chain combines TRBV18 with TRBJ2-5, with D possibly being TRBD1 (6 bases). V was clipped by 2 bases and J by 4 bases, with 8 bases between them. CDR3 size: 13 residues. In germline, CDR1 is KGHSH, CDR2 LQKENI.

CDR3 coding DNA: TGTGCCAGTAGTGCGGGGGACAGGGGCTACAATGAGCAGTTCTTC. It codes for CASSAGDRGYNEQFF. The rearrangement links TRBV19 to TRBJ2-1, with 10 bases that match TRBD1. CDR3 length: 15 residues. Germline V gives CDR1 LNHDA, CDR2 SQIVND (reference sequence). With V trimmed by 5 bases and J by 3 bases, 4 bases remained unmatched.